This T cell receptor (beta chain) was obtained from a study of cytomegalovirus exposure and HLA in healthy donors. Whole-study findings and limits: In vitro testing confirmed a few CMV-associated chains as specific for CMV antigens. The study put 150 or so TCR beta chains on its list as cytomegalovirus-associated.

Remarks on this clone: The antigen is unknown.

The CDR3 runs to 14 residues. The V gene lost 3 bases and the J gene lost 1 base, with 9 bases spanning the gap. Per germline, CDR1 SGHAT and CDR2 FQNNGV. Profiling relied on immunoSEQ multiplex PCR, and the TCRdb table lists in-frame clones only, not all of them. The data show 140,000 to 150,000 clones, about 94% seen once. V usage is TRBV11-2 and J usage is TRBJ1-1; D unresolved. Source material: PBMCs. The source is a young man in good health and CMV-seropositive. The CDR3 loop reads CASSFGLRNTEAFF. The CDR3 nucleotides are TGTGCCAGCAGCTTCGGACTGCGGAACACTGAAGCTTTCTTT.